The 25 T cell receptor beta chains in this list originate from one sample, sequenced in a study of cytomegalovirus exposure and HLA in healthy donors. This PCR relied on a set of 60 Vbeta primers and 13 Jbeta primers. The repertoire was sequenced with immunoSEQ multiplex PCR; TCRdb's copy has only in-frame clones and lacks some. This table has 150,000 to 200,000 clones, roughly 73% appearing once. Specimen: PBMCs. Receptors originate from a male donor in good health and CMV-seronegative.

This clone was counted once. J is TRBJ2-1 and V is TRBV6-1; 8 bases are shared with TRBD2. The germline V gene encodes CDR1 MNHNS and CDR2 SASEGT. The CDR3 is 14 amino acids. CDR3 nucleotide sequence: TGTGCGGGGATGGACGGGAGGGGAGGCAATGAGCAGTTCTTC. This translates into CAGMDGRGGNEQFF.

This clone was detected ten times or more. The J gene is TRBJ2-7, the V gene TRBV6-5; TRBD1 matches 9 bases. The junction had 4 bases not matched to a gene; V was cut back by 5 bases and J by 5 bases. This CDR3 spans 13 amino acids. Germline V lookup: CDR1 MNHEY, CDR2 SVGAGI. The CDR3 protein is CASSAGTGHEQYF. For the CDR3, the DNA is TGTGCCAGCAGTGCCGGGACAGGGCACGAGCAGTACTTC.

The chain has TRBV18 and TRBJ2-7, with 11 bases matching TRBD1. The V gene's germline CDR1 is KGHSH and CDR2 LQKENI. Unmatched junction bases numbered 1, after V lost 3 bases and J lost 3 bases. The CDR3 has 14 amino acids. This chain's CDR3 is CASSPDRGLYEQYF. The CDR3 bases are TGTGCCAGCTCACCGGACAGGGGGCTCTACGAGCAGTACTTC.

The chain has TRBV6-1 and TRBJ2-1, with 10 nucleotides matching TRBD2. Losses at the gene ends were 4 bases for V and 1 base for J; bases not matched to a gene: 7. Germline V lookup: CDR1 MNHNS, CDR2 SASEGT. The CDR3 covers 17 residues. CDR3 nucleotides: TGTGCCAGCAGTGGGGTAGCGGGAGGCTCTTCCTACAATGAGCAGTTCTTC. The encoded protein is CASSGVAGGSSYNEQFF.

V and J are TRBV19 and TRBJ1-1; 10 positions match TRBD1. The CDR3 consists of 14 residues. Per germline, CDR1 LNHDA and CDR2 SQIVND (reference sequence). Trimming cost V 7 bases and J 5 bases; bases outside gene matches: 7. CDR3 DNA sequence: TGTGCCAGTAAGGGACAGGGGTCACGAACTGAAGCTTTCTTT. This codes for CASKGQGSRTEAFF.

The chain has TRBV9 and TRBJ2-7; D is unresolved. V was shortened by 1 base and J by 4 bases, with 12 bases between the two germline ends. CDR1 is SGDLS, CDR2 YYNGEE, per germline. The CDR3 extends over 14 amino acids. CDR3 DNA: TGTGCCAGCAGCGTAACTCCCCAGGCGTACGAGCAGTACTTC. Protein product: CASSVTPQAYEQYF.

The chain combines TRBV7-3 with TRBJ2-3; TRBD2 agrees at 9 bases. The CDR3 spans 16 residues. J gave up 0 bases and V 6 bases, and 7 bases lay outside the gene matches. Germline CDR1 SGHTA, CDR2 FQGTGA. For the CDR3, the DNA is TGTGCCAGCAGTCGTCGGCTAGCGGGGAGCACAGATACGCAGTATTTT. This gives the protein CASSRRLAGSTDTQYF.

This rearrangement joins TRBV19 to TRBJ1-1; D is possibly TRBD1 (6 bases). This CDR3 spans 14 amino acids. V was shortened by 7 bases and J by 7 bases, with 19 bases between the two germline ends. CDR1 and CDR2 (germline): LNHDA, SQIVND (reference sequence). DNA for the CDR3: TGTGCCAGTACACGGTTGGGGGCGCTTGGTGAAGCTTTCTTT. Residues: CASTRLGALGEAFF.

J is TRBJ2-2 and V is TRBV18; the D gene is possibly TRBD2 (6 bases). Per the germline V gene, CDR1 is KGHSH and CDR2 is LQKENI. Trimming cost V 2 bases and J 4 bases, with 8 bases left between them. CDR3 length: 14 residues. The CDR3 nucleotides read TGTGCCAGCTCACCAGAGGGAGGCACCGGGGAGCTGTTTTTT. Residues: CASSPEGGTGELFF.

The V and J genes are TRBV11-3 and TRBJ2-2; D gene uncertain. CDR3 size: 16 residues. Trimming left V 5 bases short and J 3 bases short, with 16 bases between. Germline CDR1 reads SGHNT; CDR2 reads YENEEA. The CDR3 sequence: CASSTRADSYTGELFF. Here the CDR3 DNA reads TGTGCCAGCAGCACCCGAGCCGACTCTTACACCGGGGAGCTGTTTTTT. Supplemented by reference TRBV11-3 and TRBJ2-2, the full variable domain reads EAGVVQSPRYKIIEKKQPVAFWCNPISGHNTLYWYLQNLGQGPELLIRYENEEAVDDSQLPKDRFSAERLKGVDSTLKIQPAELGDSAVYLCASSTRADSYTGELFFGEGSRLTVL.

The chain employs TRBV5-1 and TRBJ2-7, with 7 bases matching TRBD1. Trimming at V came to 1 base and at J to 6 bases, leaving 16 bases not matched to a gene. The CDR3 runs to 17 residues. The V gene's germline CDR1 is SGHRS and CDR2 YFSETQ. In DNA, the CDR3 is TGCGCCAGCAGCTTGTCCCCACGGCAGGGGGTAGGGATCGAGCAGTACTTC. Its protein is CASSLSPRQGVGIEQYF.

This clone has just one count. This sequence joins TRBV25-1 and TRBJ2-7, with 8 bases that match TRBD1. The CDR3 loop spans 14 amino acids. The ends lost 6 bases at V and 7 bases at J; junction bases unmatched: 11. Germline CDR1 and CDR2: MGHDK and SYGVNS. CDR3 residues: CASRARRTGGEQYF. CDR3 nucleotide sequence: TGTGCCAGCAGGGCTCGGAGAACAGGGGGTGAGCAGTACTTC.

This clone came up a few times. This chain links TRBV6-5 with TRBJ2-7; tentative D call: TRBD1 (6 bases). Trimming left V 2 bases short and J 3 bases short, with 14 bases between. There are 15 residues in the CDR3. The germline gives CDR1 MNHEY, CDR2 SVGAGI. Here the CDR3 reads CASSYKGTPYYEQYF. The CDR3 DNA reads TGTGCCAGCAGTTACAAGGGGACACCTTACTACGAGCAGTACTTC.

Within the sample, this clone is medium-sized. This chain links TRBV6-4 with TRBJ2-2, with unresolved D. Germline V lookup: CDR1 MRHNA, CDR2 SNTAGT. V shed 2 bases and J shed 6 bases, with 7 bases lying between them. This CDR3 spans 13 amino acids. DNA for the CDR3: TGTGCCAGCAGTGACGGCCCATCCGGGGAGCTGTTTTTT. Translation: CASSDGPSGELFF.

The chain is built from TRBV5-1 and TRBJ1-3, with D perhaps matching TRBD1 (5 bases). V lost 3 bases to trimming and J lost 1 base, with 14 bases between them. CDR1 and CDR2 (germline): SGHRS, YFSETQ. CDR3 length: 16 residues. CDR3 amino acids: CASSSGDSYSGNTIYF. As DNA, the CDR3 is TGCGCCAGCAGCTCGGGCGACAGTTATTCTGGAAACACCATATATTTT. Complete variable domain (other parts from reference TRBV5-1 and TRBJ1-3): KAGVTQTPRYLIKTRGQQVTLSCSPISGHRSVSWYQQTPGQGLQFLFEYFSETQRNKGNFPGRFSGRQFSNSRSEMNVSTLELGDSALYLCASSSGDSYSGNTIYFGEGSWLTVV.

The V call is TRBV27, the J call TRBJ1-6; weak D call: TRBD1 (5 bases). This CDR3 contains 15 residues. Germline V gene sequence: CDR1 MNHEY, CDR2 SMNVEV (reference sequence). V was clipped by 5 bases and J by 6 bases, with 14 bases between them. DNA of the CDR3: TGTGCCAGCAGTACCTTCCAAAGGGGTAATTCACCCCTCCACTTT. It translates to CASSTFQRGNSPLHF.

The rearrangement links TRBV7-3 to TRBJ2-5, with D perhaps matching TRBD2 (5 bases). The CDR3 length is 15 residues. Trimming shortened V by 1 base and J by 4 bases, and 13 bases separated the two germline ends. Germline V CDR1 and CDR2: SGHTA, FQGTGA. In nucleotides, the CDR3 is TGTGCCAGCAGCTTAAGTGGGGAGTCAGGAGAGACCCAGTACTTC. This gives the protein CASSLSGESGETQYF.

The chain joins TRBV6-5 to TRBJ1-2; 11 bases align to TRBD1. Trimming at V came to 5 bases and at J to 8 bases, leaving 10 bases not matched to a gene. The CDR3 covers 15 residues. Germline values: CDR1 MNHEY, CDR2 SVGAGI. The DNA for the CDR3 is TGTGCCAGCAGTAATCCGGGACAGGGGGTTCAAGGCTACACCTTC. Protein sequence: CASSNPGQGVQGYTF.

The chain is built from TRBV18 and TRBJ2-1; tentatively, D is TRBD1 (6 bases). This CDR3 has 13 amino acids. Trimming removed 6 bases from V and 4 bases from J, with 10 bases in between. The germline V gene has CDR1 KGHSH and CDR2 LQKENI. This chain's CDR3 is CASSPDSYNEQFF. The CDR3 DNA follows: TGTGCCAGCTCCCCGGACAGTTACAATGAGCAGTTCTTC.

This clone was seen only once. This chain links TRBV19 with TRBJ2-3; the D gene is possibly TRBD2 (6 bases). Germline CDR1 and CDR2: LNHDA and SQIVND (reference sequence). The CDR3 loop spans 15 amino acids. V was trimmed by 3 bases and J by 0 bases, leaving 10 bases between them. CDR3 DNA: TGTGCCAGTAGTATTCTTGGGACTAGCACAGATACGCAGTATTTT. Protein sequence: CASSILGTSTDTQYF.

The chain couples TRBV6-5 to TRBJ2-3, with 9 bases fitting TRBD2. Trimming removed 6 bases from V and 2 bases from J; junction bases left unmatched: 6. The CDR3 consists of 15 residues. The germline gives CDR1 MNHEY, CDR2 SVGAGI. This CDR3 reads CASRLAGLITDTQYF. The CDR3 DNA is TGTGCCAGCAGGCTAGCGGGGCTGATCACAGATACGCAGTATTTT.

The chain is built from TRBV5-4 and TRBJ2-7; 14 bases are a match to TRBD2. This CDR3 comprises 16 residues. V was clipped by 1 base and J by 5 bases; unmatched bases: 5. Germline V lookup: CDR1 SGHNT, CDR2 YYREEE (reference sequence). The CDR3 bases are TGTGCCAGCAGCTTGAGACTAGCGGGAGGGGGCCACGAGCAGTACTTC. It translates to CASSLRLAGGGHEQYF.

The J gene is TRBJ2-5, the V gene TRBV6-5; D is unresolved. The J call may be in error: the DNA end matches TRBJ2-7 better. The CDR3 is made up of 14 amino acids. CDR1 is MNHEY and CDR2 is SVGAGI in the germline V gene. CDR3 sequence (DNA): TGTGCCAGCAGGGCCCTGGGCCGCTCCTACGAGCAGTACTTC. This codes for CASRALGRSYEQYF.

The V gene is TRBV14, the J gene TRBJ2-1; TRBD2 might be the D (5 bases). This CDR3 spans 15 amino acids. From germline, CDR1 is SGHDN and CDR2 FVKESK. Trimming removed 4 bases at V and 10 bases at J, with 20 bases between. The CDR3, as DNA: TGTGCCAGCAGCCCTTTCCTGGACTCTACGTGGGAGCAGTTCTTC. Amino acids: CASSPFLDSTWEQFF.

The chain joins TRBV4-1 to TRBJ2-3; 16 bases match TRBD2. CDR1 MGHRA and CDR2 YSYEKL come from the germline V gene. The CDR3 contains 21 residues. Trimming at V came to 4 bases and at J to 3 bases, leaving 16 bases not matched to a gene. CDR3 amino acids: CASSPRGTSGGARTATDTQYF. The CDR3 nucleotides are TGCGCCAGCAGCCCCCGTGGGACTAGCGGGGGGGCCAGGACCGCTACAGATACGCAGTATTTT.